By proportion, the clone carrying this T cell receptor (beta chain) is medium-sized. Via MiXCR, TCRdb re-called the RT-PCR reads, giving one row per CDR3 protein. The sample carries around 4,100 distinct CDR3 sequences, roughly a quarter recorded once. The record originates from a study of patients and donors after allogeneic stem cell transplantation. V was shortened by 3 bases and J by 9 bases, with 9 bases between the two germline ends. CDR3 size: 12 residues. Germline V gives CDR1 LGHDT, CDR2 YNNKEL (reference sequence). Material: blood, either unsorted or a sorted T cell fraction (not recorded which). This receptor was taken from a human donor who was either an allogeneic HSCT recipient or a stem cell or donor lymphocyte infusion donor (not recorded which). It is not recorded whose cells these are; they may come from a transplant donor. The V call is TRBV3-1, the J call TRBJ2-1; perhaps TRBD2 as D (5 bases). The CDR3 protein is CASSHQGGEQFF. CDR3 DNA: TGTGCCAGCAGCCACCAAGGAGGTGAGCAGTTCTTC.